These 14 T cell receptor beta chains share one sample of origin, sequenced in a study of cytomegalovirus exposure and HLA in healthy donors. This PCR relied on a set of 60 Vbeta primers and 13 Jbeta primers. Sequencing was performed with immunoSEQ multiplex PCR; in TCRdb, only in-frame clones are kept and a portion is missing. The repertoire consists of roughly 300,000 clones, with 70% to 90% occurring once and the leading ten covering 3.5% to 4.5%. Sequenced: PBMCs. Source of these receptors: a man in his forties in good health and CMV-seropositive.

This clone was seen a handful of times. The chain recombines TRBV5-6 with TRBJ1-5; the D gene is possibly TRBD1 (6 bases). The CDR3 is 12 residues long. V was pared by 5 bases and J by 7 bases, with 10 bases between. Germline loops: CDR1 SGHDT, CDR2 YYEEEE. CDR3 sequence reads: CASSTTGQPQHF. CDR3 bases: TGTGCCAGCAGTACGACAGGACAGCCCCAGCATTTT.

V gene TRBV25-1 combines with J gene TRBJ2-7, with D tentatively TRBD2 (5 bases). CDR1 is MGHDK, CDR2 SYGVNS, per germline. This CDR3 is built from 14 residues. The V gene lost 8 bases and the J gene lost 0 bases, with 14 bases spanning the gap. CDR3 region: CASLAPVSSYEQYF. The CDR3 bases are TGTGCCAGCCTAGCACCGGTGAGCTCCTACGAGCAGTACTTC.

V and J are TRBV29-1 and TRBJ1-1; D remains ambiguous. V dropped 7 bases and J dropped 1 base, with 13 bases sitting between them. Germline V gives CDR1 SQVTM, CDR2 ANQGSEA. This CDR3 is 13 amino acids long. The DNA of the CDR3 is TGCAGCGGGGCAGGCCGCTCGAACACTGAAGCTTTCTTT. It is translated as CSGAGRSNTEAFF.

This chain uses TRBV7-2 with TRBJ2-7; possible D gene TRBD1, 6 bases. Trimming removed 2 bases from V and 1 base from J, with 9 bases in between. CDR1 SGHTA and CDR2 FQGNSA come from the germline V gene. CDR3 length: 14 amino acids. The CDR3 spells CASSLLQGSYEQYF. CDR3 bases: TGTGCCAGCAGCTTATTGCAGGGGTCCTACGAGCAGTACTTC.

This rearrangement joins TRBV9 to TRBJ1-5; D not resolved. This CDR3 comprises 15 residues. V lost 0 bases, J lost 1 base, and 8 bases lay in between. Germline values: CDR1 SGDLS, CDR2 YYNGEE. The CDR3 spells CASSVDGQSNQPQHF. In DNA form, the CDR3 reads TGTGCCAGCAGCGTAGATGGGCAAAGCAATCAGCCCCAGCATTTT.

The chain recombines TRBV4-1 with TRBJ2-3; possibly TRBD2 for D (5 bases). The germline V gene has CDR1 MGHRA and CDR2 YSYEKL. The CDR3 is 15 residues long. Trimming shortened V by 4 bases and J by 4 bases, and 15 bases separated the two germline ends. The DNA of the CDR3 is TGCGCCAGCAGCCCTGTTGGGCTAGCTCCAGATACGCAGTATTTT. As protein: CASSPVGLAPDTQYF.

The chain uses TRBV6-5 and TRBJ2-1; TRBD2 aligns across 8 bases. Germline V CDR1 and CDR2: MNHEY, SVGAGI. The CDR3 totals 15 residues. V lost 5 bases, J lost 0 bases, and 3 bases stayed unmatched. The CDR3 sequence: CASSRGGNSYNEQFF. The CDR3 DNA reads TGTGCCAGCAGTCGCGGGGGGAACTCCTACAATGAGCAGTTCTTC.

Only a few counts were recorded for this clone. In DNA, the CDR3 is TGTGCCAGTACCAGGGTTGGCAGGGGGCGAACTGGGGCCAACGTCCTGACTTTC. This translates into CASTRVGRGRTGANVLTF. The J gene is TRBJ2-6, the V gene TRBV19; TRBD1 agrees at 8 bases. The CDR3 consists of 18 residues. With V trimmed by 7 bases and J by 2 bases, 13 bases remained unmatched. Germline CDR1 is LNHDA and CDR2 is SQIVND (reference sequence).

The CDR3 region is CASRGTGTGAYEQYF. The CDR3 bases are TGTGCCAGCAGGGGGACCGGGACAGGGGCTTACGAGCAGTACTTC. The chain recombines TRBV2 with TRBJ2-7; TRBD1 aligns across 10 bases. Germline-derived CDR1 and CDR2 are SNHLY and FYNNEI. CDR3 size: 15 residues. The ends lost 6 bases at V and 4 bases at J; junction bases unmatched: 9.

V usage is TRBV7-2 and J usage is TRBJ2-1, with unresolved D. Germline V gene lookup returns CDR1 SGHTA and CDR2 FQGNSA. V lost 1 base to trimming and J lost 0 bases, with 10 bases between them. This CDR3 is built from 16 residues. For the CDR3, the DNA is TGTGCCAGCAGCTTAGTGGCCCCTAGCTCCTACAATGAGCAGTTCTTC. Its translation: CASSLVAPSSYNEQFF. The entire variable domain, with the rest obtained from reference TRBV7-2 and TRBJ2-1, is as follows: GAGVSQSPSNKVTEKGKDVELRCDPISGHTALYWYRQSLGQGLEFLIYFQGNSAPDKSGLPSDRFSAERTGGSVSTLTIQRTQQEDSAVYLCASSLVAPSSYNEQFFGPGTRLTVL.

The chain is built from TRBV28 and TRBJ1-2; possible D gene TRBD1, 6 bases. This CDR3 contains 15 residues. Germline loops: CDR1 MDHEN, CDR2 SYDVKM. The ends were cut back, 6 bases at V and 8 bases at J, with 22 bases in the middle. CDR3 nucleotides: TGTGCCAGCAGGTTTGGGGGCGGGAGTGTTTCGGGCTACACCTTC. The encoded protein is CASRFGGGSVSGYTF.

The chain joins TRBV11-2 to TRBJ2-7; a weak D match, TRBD1 (5 bases). The CDR3 is 17 amino acids. Germline assignment: CDR1 SGHAT and CDR2 FQNNGV. V was pared by 4 bases and J by 2 bases, with 21 bases between. DNA of the CDR3: TGTGCCAGCAGCTCCCCTGGACAAGGGCCACCCACCTACGAGCAGTACTTC. Encoded protein: CASSSPGQGPPTYEQYF.

V and J are TRBV4-3 and TRBJ2-5; D is unresolved. The end of the DNA aligns better with TRBJ2-7, so the J call may be wrong. Looked up from germline, CDR1 is LGHNA and CDR2 is YSLEER. The CDR3 runs to 15 residues. The CDR3 nucleotides are TGCGCCAGCAGCCGATCAGCGACCGAAAACTACGAGCAGTACTTC. Translated: CASSRSATENYEQYF.

The J gene is TRBJ2-7, the V gene TRBV11-3, with 7 bases lining up with TRBD1. The CDR3 is 15 residues long. The germline V gene encodes CDR1 SGHNT and CDR2 YENEEA. The V and J ends lost 3 bases and 7 bases, in that order; junction bases with no gene match: 12. CDR3 in amino acids: CASSFGDAGTDEQYF. The DNA for the CDR3 is TGTGCCAGCAGCTTTGGGGACGCTGGGACAGATGAGCAGTACTTC. Supplemented by reference TRBV11-3 and TRBJ2-7, the full variable domain reads EAGVVQSPRYKIIEKKQPVAFWCNPISGHNTLYWYLQNLGQGPELLIRYENEEAVDDSQLPKDRFSAERLKGVDSTLKIQPAELGDSAVYLCASSFGDAGTDEQYFGPGTRLTVT.